These 9 T cell receptor beta chains were sequenced from one sample in a study of T cell repertoires in cytomegalovirus infection. One entry per CDR3 protein, called by TCRdb with MiXCR from the reads. Of around 300,000 distinct CDR3 sequences listed, around 20% are singletons. No antigen has been assigned to these receptors. Sequencing used cultured PBMCs, obtained from culture after CMV antigen stimulation. The source of these receptors is a human donor in good health (CMV status not recorded). Some clones in this sample may be carry-over from other donors' samples.

The chain uses TRBV12-5 and TRBJ2-1; D is undetermined. V was cut by 8 bases and J by 12 bases, with 14 bases left in between. The CDR3 consists of 11 residues. Germline loops: CDR1 LGHNT, CDR2 FRNRAP. Here the CDR3 reads CASSPFELQFF. As DNA, the CDR3 is TGTGCTAGTTCTCCCTTCGAACTGCAGTTCTTC.

This clonotype was picked up a small number of times. This chain links TRBV7-2 with TRBJ2-7; D is uncertain. CDR3 length: 14 amino acids. The V and J ends lost 0 bases and 0 bases respectively, with 6 bases between them. Germline values: CDR1 SGHTA, CDR2 FQGNSA. The CDR3 nucleotides are TGTGCCAGCAGCTTAGCGGGATTCTCCTACGAGCAGTACTTC. Protein product: CASSLAGFSYEQYF.

The chain recombines TRBV27 with TRBJ2-1; D not resolved. This CDR3 has 13 amino acids. Looked up from germline, CDR1 is MNHEY and CDR2 is SMNVEV (reference sequence). Trimming pared 0 bases from V and 7 bases from J, leaving 7 bases between. CDR3 sequence: CASSLSSRNEQFF. The DNA of the CDR3 is TGTGCCAGCAGTTTATCAAGTCGGAATGAGCAGTTCTTC.

This clonotype appeared a few times. CDR3 sequence: CASSPEQLRSATNEKLFF. The CDR3 coding sequence is TGTGCCAGCAGCCCGGAGCAGCTCCGGAGTGCAACTAATGAAAAACTGTTTTTT. The V and J genes are TRBV7-9 and TRBJ1-4, with no clear D. V was pared by 5 bases and J by 0 bases, with 19 bases between. The germline V gene has CDR1 SEHNR and CDR2 FQNEAQ (reference sequence). CDR3 length: 18 residues. Supplemented by reference TRBV7-9 and TRBJ1-4, the full variable domain reads DTGVSQNPRHKITKRGQNVTFRCDPISEHNRLYWYRQTLGQGPEFLTYFQNEAQLEKSRLLSDRFSAERPKGSFSTLEIQRTEQGDSAMYLCASSPEQLRSATNEKLFFGSGTQLSVL.

The chain recombines TRBV7-9 with TRBJ1-1; D is uncertain. There are 15 residues in the CDR3. V was pared by 8 bases and J by 1 base, with 17 bases between. Germline V lookup: CDR1 SEHNR, CDR2 FQNEAQ (reference sequence). The CDR3 sequence: CASLIAPAPNTEAFF. CDR3 coding DNA: TGTGCCAGCCTCATAGCGCCTGCCCCGAACACTGAAGCTTTCTTT.

This clonotype was seen more than once but under ten times. The chain employs TRBV30 and TRBJ1-2; D is uncertain. Germline loops: CDR1 GTSNPN, CDR2 SVGIG (reference sequence). The CDR3 length is 12 residues. Trimming removed 1 base at V and 6 bases at J, with 9 bases between. The CDR3, as DNA: TGTGCCTGGAGTGACGACCGGAATGGCTACACCTTC. Translating gives CAWSDDRNGYTF.

This chain connects TRBV7-9 to TRBJ2-1, with D possibly being TRBD2 (6 bases). Trimming stripped 5 bases from V and 5 bases from J, with 16 bases between. The CDR3 is made up of 15 amino acids. Germline V gene sequence: CDR1 SEHNR, CDR2 FQNEAQ (reference sequence). DNA for the CDR3: TGTGCCAGCAGCCTGGAGGGCCTAGGGCACAATGAGCAGTTCTTC. Translated: CASSLEGLGHNEQFF. Full variable domain (rest looked up from reference TRBV7-9 and TRBJ2-1): DTGVSQNPRHKITKRGQNVTFRCDPISEHNRLYWYRQTLGQGPEFLTYFQNEAQLEKSRLLSDRFSAERPKGSFSTLEIQRTEQGDSAMYLCASSLEGLGHNEQFFGPGTRLTVL.

The chain is built from TRBV10-3 and TRBJ2-7; D gene ambiguous. Germline CDR1 and CDR2: ENHRY and SYGVKD. This CDR3 spans 12 amino acids. V lost 10 bases to trimming and J lost 7 bases, with 17 bases between them. Here the CDR3 reads CATQTTLVEQYF. DNA for the CDR3: TGTGCCACCCAGACGACCCTGGTGGAGCAGTACTTC.

This clonotype was detected a few times. This chain connects TRBV28 to TRBJ2-7; D not resolved. Germline loops: CDR1 MDHEN, CDR2 SYDVKM. The CDR3 sequence is 11 residues long. Trimming took 8 bases from V and 3 from J, leaving 8 bases between them. CDR3 nucleotides: TGTGCCAGCGAATGGGGCTACGAGCAGTACTTC. Encoded protein: CASEWGYEQYF.